This T cell receptor (beta chain) was obtained from a study of memory CD4+ T cells and cytomegalovirus serostatus. General study points: About 40% of the roughly 150 known CMV-associated TCRbeta sequences appeared in CD4+ memory. Suggested: most of the CMV-linked TCR signature lies in CD4+ memory cells.

J gave up 6 bases and V 3 bases, and 6 bases lay outside the gene matches. The CDR3 loop spans 15 amino acids. Germline CDR1 and CDR2: MNHEY and SVGAGI. With respect to this clone: Its target is not known.

The sort gate was single viable CD3+CD4+CD8-CD45RO+ cells for memory CD4+ T cells. CD4+ T cells were isolated by positive magnetic selection. The repertoire was sequenced with immunoSEQ multiplex PCR; TCRdb's copy has only in-frame clones and lacks some. This table has 45,000 to 65,000 clones, just under 80% appearing once. The sequenced sample was memory CD4+ T cells from blood. The V and J genes are TRBV6-5 and TRBJ2-5; TRBD2 matches at 11 bases. The sequence was collected from an adult in good health and CMV-seronegative. The CDR3 DNA reads as TGTGCCAGCAGTTATAGCGGGGGGGCCGGGAAGACCCAGTACTTC. Its translation: CASSYSGGAGKTQYF.